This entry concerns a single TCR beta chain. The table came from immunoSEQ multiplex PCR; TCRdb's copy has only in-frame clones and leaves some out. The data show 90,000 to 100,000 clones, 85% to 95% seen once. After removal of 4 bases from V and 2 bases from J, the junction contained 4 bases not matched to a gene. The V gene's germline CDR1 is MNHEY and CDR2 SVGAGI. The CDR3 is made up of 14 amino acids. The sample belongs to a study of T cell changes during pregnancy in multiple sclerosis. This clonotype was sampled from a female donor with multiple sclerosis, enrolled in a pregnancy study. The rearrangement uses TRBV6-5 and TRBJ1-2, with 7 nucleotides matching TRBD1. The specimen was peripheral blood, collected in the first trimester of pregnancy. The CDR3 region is CASSWDSKNYGYTF. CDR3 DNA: TGTGCCAGCAGTTGGGACAGTAAAAACTATGGCTACACCTTC.